This TCR beta chain was captured by sequencing in a study of blood T cell repertoires in COVID-19. At the level of the study: Acute-phase and convalescent COVID-19 samples originated in the United States, Italy and Spain. The analysed material was cDNA or gDNA that came from T cells, B-cell-depleted T cells, or PBMCs.

Original handling: By means of reference gene primer amplification, nucleated cell counts were estimated. The repertoire was sequenced with immunoSEQ multiplex PCR; TCRdb's copy has only in-frame clones and lacks some. Clone size and V and J calls were adopted from that table, with D and trimming inferred from the DNA. Seen here are over 95,000 clones, roughly four fifths observed once, and the top ten hold under 11%. CDR1 and CDR2 (germline): KGHSH, LQKENI. V was pared by 2 bases and J by 5 bases, with 5 bases of the junction left unmatched. This CDR3 is built from 16 residues. This clone has only one observation.

This clonotype was obtained from a human donor in a cohort sampled during active COVID-19. The rearrangement uses TRBV18 and TRBJ2-2; 10 bases agree with TRBD1. The sample taken for sequencing was peripheral blood. The CDR3 sequence: CASSPSWTGGTGELFF. CDR3 in DNA: TGTGCCAGCTCACCAAGTTGGACAGGGGGGACCGGGGAGCTGTTTTTT.